This T cell receptor beta chain was found in a study of CD8 T cells in Susac syndrome (dated by TCRdb to between 2018 and 2020). Notes on the research overall: The study used repertoire sequencing to test whether antigen drove CD8+ T cell activation and differentiation in Susac syndrome.

Here is what the overall study found, with its caveats: The number of individuals in the TCR sequencing and HLA analysis was recognized as being relatively small.

RNA was extracted using the RNeasy kit, and roughly 0.5 to 1 microgram was reverse transcribed with random hexamers. The immunoSEQ multiplex PCR assay, which covers 54 Vbeta and 13 Jbeta segments, was used to amplify TCR beta CDR3 regions. To correct PCR amplification bias, a synthetic template baseline was used for both primer optimization and computational correction. The study's own analysis went as follows. Reads were annotated to V, D and J genes per IMGT and analyzed with immunoSEQ Analyzer, keeping only productive sequences. To calculate clonality, Shannon entropy was normalized by log2 of the number of productive unique sequences and then subtracted from one. Public and private clones were assessed among the 100 most prevalent clones of each patient and control. Clones were defined as Susac-specific when absent from the healthy and MS cohorts, from roughly 1,100 published viral clones and from other ImmuneACCESS disease sequences. TCRdb reworked the public reads: Q25 trimming with fastp, MiXCR clone assembly, productive beta chains retained. One record per CDR3 amino acid sequence lists the most common genes and DNA. V and J calls and clone size were set by TCRdb, not the authors. For this sample the table gives roughly 150,000 distinct CDR3 sequences, of which approximately 94% were detected only once. The top ten clonotypes cover around 0.093% of the sample.

High-throughput TCR beta sequencing profiled peripheral blood CD8+ and CD4+ T cells from healthy donors, Susac syndrome patients and multiple sclerosis patients. Treatment-naive patients with stable or active relapsing-remitting disease fulfilling revised McDonald criteria were used as multiple sclerosis controls. Bulk CD8+ and CD4+ T cells were purified by magnetic negative isolation, while CD8+ TEMRA cells were enriched using FACS. Blood was collected in EDTA tubes and processed within 24 hours, with PBMCs isolated through density gradient centrifugation. PBMCs intended for TCR sequencing were cryopreserved in liquid nitrogen and thawed later in a water bath at 37 degrees C. A purity of at least 90% was achieved for sorted or isolated CD4+, CD8+ and CD8+ TEMRA cells. To note about this clonotype: Its cognate antigen has yet to be identified. Per-base quality was not reported, and no clone a single base away is much larger than it.

Trimming removed 1 base from V and 13 bases from J, leaving 10 bases between the germline ends. From the germline V gene (reference sequence), CDR1 is LGHDT and CDR2 is YNNKEL. The CDR3 runs 12 amino acids, cysteine and phenylalanine included. The sequence is cut down to CDR3 DNA, 36 bases in frame from base 1. Sequencing used CD4+ T cells from PBMCs. The chain was built from TRBV3-1 and TRBJ2-2, with no D gene named confidently. The receptor was derived from a human donor with multiple sclerosis. The nucleotide sequence is TGTGCCAGCAGCCAAGTACCCTCGGCGCTGTTTTTT. This sequence encodes CASSQVPSALFF.